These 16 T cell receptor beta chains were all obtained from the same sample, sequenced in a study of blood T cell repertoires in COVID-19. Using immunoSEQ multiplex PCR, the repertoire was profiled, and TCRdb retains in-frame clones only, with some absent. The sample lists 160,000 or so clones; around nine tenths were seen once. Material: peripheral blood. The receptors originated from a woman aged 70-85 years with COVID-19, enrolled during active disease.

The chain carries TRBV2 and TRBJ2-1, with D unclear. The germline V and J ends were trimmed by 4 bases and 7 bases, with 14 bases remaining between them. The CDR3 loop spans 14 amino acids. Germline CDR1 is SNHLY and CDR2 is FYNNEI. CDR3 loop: CASSGRLPANEQFF. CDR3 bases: TGTGCCAGCAGTGGCCGACTGCCGGCAAATGAGCAGTTCTTC.

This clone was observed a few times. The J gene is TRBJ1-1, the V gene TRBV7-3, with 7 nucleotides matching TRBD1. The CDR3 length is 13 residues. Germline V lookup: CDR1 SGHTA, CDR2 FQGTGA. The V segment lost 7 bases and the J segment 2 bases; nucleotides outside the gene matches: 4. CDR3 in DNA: TGTGCCAGCACCGGGACAGCCAACACTGAAGCTTTCTTT. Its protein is CASTGTANTEAFF.

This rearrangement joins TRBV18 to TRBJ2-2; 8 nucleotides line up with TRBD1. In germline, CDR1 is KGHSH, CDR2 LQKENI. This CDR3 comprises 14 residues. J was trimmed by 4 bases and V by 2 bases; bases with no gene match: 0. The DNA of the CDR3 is TGTGCCAGCTCACCAGGGACAGGCACCGGGGAGCTGTTTTTT. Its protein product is CASSPGTGTGELFF.

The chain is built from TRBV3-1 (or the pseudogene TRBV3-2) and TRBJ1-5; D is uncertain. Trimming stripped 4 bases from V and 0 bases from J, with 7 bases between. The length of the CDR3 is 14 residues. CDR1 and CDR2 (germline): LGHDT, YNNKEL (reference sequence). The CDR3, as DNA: TGTGCCAGCAGCCCTATGAATAGCAATCAGCCCCAGCATTTT. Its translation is CASSPMNSNQPQHF.

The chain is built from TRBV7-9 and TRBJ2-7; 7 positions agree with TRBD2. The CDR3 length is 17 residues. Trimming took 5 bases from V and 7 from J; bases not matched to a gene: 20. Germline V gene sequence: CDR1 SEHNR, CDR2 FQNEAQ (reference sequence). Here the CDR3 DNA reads TGTGCCAGCAGCCGAGGGGCTAGCGGCTTTCGTCTGCTGGAGCAGTACTTC. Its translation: CASSRGASGFRLLEQYF.

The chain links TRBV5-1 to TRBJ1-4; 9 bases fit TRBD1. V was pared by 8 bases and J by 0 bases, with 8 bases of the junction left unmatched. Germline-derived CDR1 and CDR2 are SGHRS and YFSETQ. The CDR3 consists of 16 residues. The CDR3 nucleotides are TGCGCCAGTCAACAGGGGGCCTCGACAACTAATGAAAAACTGTTTTTT. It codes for CASQQGASTTNEKLFF.

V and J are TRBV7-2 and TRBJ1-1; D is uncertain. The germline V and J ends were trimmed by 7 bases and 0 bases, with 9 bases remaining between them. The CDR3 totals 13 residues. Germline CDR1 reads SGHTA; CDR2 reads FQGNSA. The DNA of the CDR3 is TGTGCCAGCAACCGACTAATGAACACTGAAGCTTTCTTT. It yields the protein CASNRLMNTEAFF.

Here the CDR3 reads CSVEESSDTEAFF. The CDR3 bases are TGCAGCGTTGAAGAGTCGTCAGACACTGAAGCTTTCTTT. V gene TRBV29-1 combines with J gene TRBJ1-1, with D unresolved. CDR3 length: 13 residues. Trimming pared 0 bases from V and 3 bases from J, leaving 8 bases between. Germline values: CDR1 SQVTM, CDR2 ANQGSEA.

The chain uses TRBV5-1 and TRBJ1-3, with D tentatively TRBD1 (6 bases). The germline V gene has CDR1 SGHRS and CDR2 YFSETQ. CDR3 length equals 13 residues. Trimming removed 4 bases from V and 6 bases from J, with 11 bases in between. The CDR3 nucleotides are TGCGCCAGCAGCCCGGACAGAAAAAACACCATATATTTT. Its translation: CASSPDRKNTIYF.

For the CDR3, the DNA is TGCGCCAGCAGCCCACGACTAGCGGGGAGCACAGATACGCAGTATTTT. Translating gives CASSPRLAGSTDTQYF. V gene TRBV5-1 combines with J gene TRBJ2-3; 11 bases map to TRBD2. CDR1 is SGHRS, CDR2 YFSETQ, per germline. This CDR3 contains 16 residues. V was pared by 4 bases and J by 0 bases, with 4 bases of the junction left unmatched.

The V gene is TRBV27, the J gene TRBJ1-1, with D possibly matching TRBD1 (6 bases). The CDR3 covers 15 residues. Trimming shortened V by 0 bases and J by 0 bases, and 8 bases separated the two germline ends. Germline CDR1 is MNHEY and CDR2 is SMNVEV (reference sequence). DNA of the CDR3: TGTGCCAGCAGTTTATCGGGGACACTGAACACTGAAGCTTTCTTT. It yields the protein CASSLSGTLNTEAFF.

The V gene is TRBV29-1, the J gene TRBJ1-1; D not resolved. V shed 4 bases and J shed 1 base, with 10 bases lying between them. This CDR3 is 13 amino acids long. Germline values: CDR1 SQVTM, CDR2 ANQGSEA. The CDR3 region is CSVAWQSNTEAFF. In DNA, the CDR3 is TGCAGCGTTGCCTGGCAGTCGAACACTGAAGCTTTCTTT.

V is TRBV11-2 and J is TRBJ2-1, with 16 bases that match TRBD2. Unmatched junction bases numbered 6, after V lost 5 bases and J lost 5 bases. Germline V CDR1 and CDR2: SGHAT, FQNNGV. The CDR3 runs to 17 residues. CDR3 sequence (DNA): TGTGCCAGCAGCCAAGGGACTAGCGGGGGGGCTGACAATGAGCAGTTCTTC. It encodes CASSQGTSGGADNEQFF.

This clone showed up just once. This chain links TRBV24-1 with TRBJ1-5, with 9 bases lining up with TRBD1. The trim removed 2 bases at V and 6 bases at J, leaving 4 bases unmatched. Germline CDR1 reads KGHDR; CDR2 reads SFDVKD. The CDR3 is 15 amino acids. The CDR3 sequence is CATSDSQGAGQPQHF. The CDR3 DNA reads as TGTGCCACCAGTGATTCACAGGGGGCAGGTCAGCCCCAGCATTTT.

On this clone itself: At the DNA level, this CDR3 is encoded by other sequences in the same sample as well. The DNA for the CDR3 is TGTGCCAGCAGTCTGACAGGCAACTATGGCTACACCTTC. Translating gives CASSLTGNYGYTF. The genes are TRBV28 and TRBJ1-2, with D perhaps matching TRBD1 (6 bases). The V gene lost 5 bases and the J gene lost 2 bases, with 9 bases spanning the gap. Germline CDR1 reads MDHEN; CDR2 reads SYDVKM. There are 13 residues in the CDR3.

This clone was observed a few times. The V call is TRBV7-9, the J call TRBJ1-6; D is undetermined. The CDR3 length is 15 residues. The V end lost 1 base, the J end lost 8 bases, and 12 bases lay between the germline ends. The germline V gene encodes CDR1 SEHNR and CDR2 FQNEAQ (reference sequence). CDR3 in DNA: TGTGCCAGCAGCTTAGTGGCAGGCTTGGATTCACCCCTCCACTTT. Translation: CASSLVAGLDSPLHF.